Included here is one T cell receptor beta chain sequence, with context. The antigen is undetermined. This record belongs to a study of response to subunit inactivated influenza vaccine. Study-wide results and limits: Authors suggested seasonal influenza vaccinations each recruit few new T cells.

TCRdb reprocessed the RT-PCR reads with MiXCR, giving one entry per CDR3 protein. Here the sample spans about 780,000 distinct CDR3 sequences, 15% to 20% being singletons. V trimming: 1 base; J trimming: 6 bases; junction bases outside the gene matches: 10. Per the germline V gene, CDR1 is DFQATT and CDR2 is SNEGSKA (reference sequence). This CDR3 is built from 15 residues. The origin of this receptor is a man aged 45-65 years who received an inactivated influenza vaccine. The material sequenced was PBMCs from blood, taken around 5 days after vaccination. The V call is TRBV20-1, the J call TRBJ2-7; TRBD1 matches at 9 bases. The CDR3 DNA reads TGCAGTGCTAGAGTGGGAGCCGGACAGGGGTTCGAGCAGTACTTC. Its protein is CSARVGAGQGFEQYF.